The next 12 T cell receptor beta chains were all read from a single sample in a study of blood T cell repertoires in COVID-19. Profiling relied on immunoSEQ multiplex PCR, and the TCRdb table lists in-frame clones only, not all of them. The profile covers approximately 170,000 clones, with roughly nine tenths appearing a single time and approximately 9.9% taken by the ten largest. Sequencing input: peripheral blood. The receptors were sampled from a woman aged 60-75 years with COVID-19, enrolled during active disease.

This chain joins TRBV7-2 and TRBJ1-1; D is unclear. V was pared by 2 bases and J by 0 bases, with 7 bases between. Germline CDR1 is SGHTA and CDR2 is FQGNSA. This CDR3 is built from 14 residues. CDR3 nucleotides: TGTGCCAGCAGCTTAAACCAGATGAACACTGAAGCTTTCTTT. It encodes CASSLNQMNTEAFF.

The gene calls are TRBV6-5 and TRBJ1-5, with D uncertain. Between the trimmed V and J ends, which lost 0 bases and 0 bases, there was a span of 6 bases. CDR1 is MNHEY, CDR2 SVGAGI, per germline. This CDR3 is 15 amino acids long. The CDR3: CASSYSHSSNQPQHF. CDR3 DNA sequence: TGTGCCAGCAGTTACTCCCACAGTAGCAATCAGCCCCAGCATTTT.

This sequence joins TRBV19 and TRBJ1-2; TRBD1 matches 8 bases. The CDR3 is 14 amino acids. V was clipped by 10 bases and J by 3 bases; unmatched bases: 10. The V gene's germline CDR1 is LNHDA and CDR2 SQIVND (reference sequence). CDR3 coding DNA: TGTGCCATTAAAGACAGGGGTAGGGACTATGGCTACACCTTC. Translating it yields CAIKDRGRDYGYTF.

The J gene is TRBJ2-5, the V gene TRBV27; 13 nucleotides align to TRBD2. Germline V gene sequence: CDR1 MNHEY, CDR2 SMNVEV (reference sequence). The CDR3 sequence is 19 residues long. V shed 5 bases and J 5 bases; nucleotides not matched to a gene: 17. The DNA for the CDR3 is TGTGCCAGCAGTATGCTACTAGCGGGAGGGCGCAGGGTCAGGGAGACCCAGTACTTC. Protein sequence: CASSMLLAGGRRVRETQYF.

V is TRBV20-1 and J is TRBJ1-2; no clear D gene. V lost 3 bases to trimming and J lost 3 bases, with 11 bases between them. This CDR3 is built from 13 residues. The germline V gene encodes CDR1 DFQATT and CDR2 SNEGSKA (reference sequence). Here the CDR3 DNA reads TGCAGTGCTAGTGAGGACTGGGACTATGGCTACACCTTC. Protein product: CSASEDWDYGYTF.

The chain is built from TRBV7-8 and TRBJ1-4; weak D call: TRBD1 (5 bases). The V end lost 1 base, the J end lost 6 bases, and 12 bases lay between the germline ends. The CDR3 length is 15 residues. The germline CDR1 and CDR2 sequences are SGHVS and FQNEAQ. CDR3 in DNA: TGTGCCAGCAGCTTAGTTCGGGGGAGGGATGAAAAACTGTTTTTT. Translation: CASSLVRGRDEKLFF.

This sequence joins TRBV12-3 or TRBV12-4 and TRBJ2-1; perhaps TRBD2 as D (5 bases). Trimming left V 7 bases short and J 5 bases short, with 12 bases between. The CDR3 loop spans 13 amino acids. This chain's CDR3 is CASILPSNNEQFF. In DNA form, the CDR3 reads TGTGCCAGCATCCTCCCTAGCAACAATGAGCAGTTCTTC.

This chain joins TRBV7-2 and TRBJ2-7, with 7 bases that match TRBD1. Germline V gene data show CDR1 as SGHTA and CDR2 as FQGNSA. The CDR3 runs 16 residues. The V and J ends lost 2 bases and 0 bases, in that order; junction bases with no gene match: 7. CDR3 nucleotide sequence: TGTGCCAGCAGCTTAAGCACAGGGGCCCTCTCCTACGAGCAGTACTTC. It yields the protein CASSLSTGALSYEQYF.

This rearrangement joins TRBV30 to TRBJ1-1; D is unresolved. The CDR3 loop spans 13 amino acids. Germline V gene sequence: CDR1 GTSNPN, CDR2 SVGIG (reference sequence). Trimming took 3 bases from V and 1 from J, leaving 9 bases between them. CDR3 nucleotide sequence: TGTGCCTGGAGGGCAGTTCCGAACACTGAAGCTTTCTTT. Its translation is CAWRAVPNTEAFF.

This rearrangement joins TRBV13 to TRBJ2-7; 12 bases align to TRBD2. The ends lost 5 bases at V and 6 bases at J; junction bases unmatched: 11. This CDR3 is built from 16 residues. Per the germline V gene, CDR1 is PRHDT and CDR2 is FYEKMQ (reference sequence). Here the CDR3 DNA reads TGTGCCAGCAGCCCGCCGACTAGCGGGAGATTTGCCGAGCAGTACTTC. Amino acid sequence: CASSPPTSGRFAEQYF.

This chain uses TRBV28 with TRBJ2-3; 9 nucleotides align to TRBD1. The CDR3 runs 18 residues. The junction had 12 bases not matched to a gene; V was cut back by 2 bases and J by 3 bases. Per the germline V gene, CDR1 is MDHEN and CDR2 is SYDVKM. Here the CDR3 reads CASSLTHGQGTLTDTQYF. The CDR3 nucleotides are TGTGCCAGCAGTTTAACCCACGGACAGGGGACACTTACAGATACGCAGTATTTT. The full variable domain, with the rest looked up from reference TRBV28 and TRBJ2-3, is DVKVTQSSRYLVKRTGEKVFLECVQDMDHENMFWYRQDPGLGLRLIYFSYDVKMKEKGDIPEGYSVSREKKERFSLILESASTNQTSMYLCASSLTHGQGTLTDTQYFGPGTRLTVL.

This rearrangement joins TRBV30 to TRBJ1-1; D call uncertain. V lost 0 bases, J lost 1 base, and 6 bases lay in between. Germline V gene data show CDR1 as GTSNPN and CDR2 as SVGIG (reference sequence). This CDR3 is built from 13 residues. This chain's CDR3 is CAWSVQTNTEAFF. The CDR3 DNA reads TGTGCCTGGAGTGTACAGACGAACACTGAAGCTTTCTTT. Complete variable domain (other parts from reference TRBV30 and TRBJ1-1): SQTIHQWPATLVQPVGSPLSLECTVEGTSNPNLYWYRQAAGRGLQLLFYSVGIGQISSEVPQNLSASRPQDRQFILSSKKLLLSDSGFYLCAWSVQTNTEAFFGQGTRLTVV.